One and the same sample provided the 3 T cell receptor beta chains below, sequenced in a study of identical twins. TCRdb recomputed calls from the 5' RACE reads with MiXCR, one row per CDR3 protein. The sample includes 1.5 million to 2 million distinct CDR3 sequences, 32% of them seen just once. Specimen: cord blood. Every receptor here comes from a newborn girl in good health.

This clonotype was detected only a few times. The chain recombines TRBV20-1 with TRBJ2-7; D is undetermined. Trimming removed 0 bases from V and 2 bases from J, with 14 bases in between. The CDR3 contains 15 residues. Germline CDR1 reads DFQATT; CDR2 reads SNEGSKA (reference sequence). The CDR3 DNA reads TGCAGTGCTAGAGATATACAAGGGTCCCCCTACGAGCAGTACTTC. Encoded protein: CSARDIQGSPYEQYF.

The chain is built from TRBV9 and TRBJ2-7, with TRBD2 as a possible D gene (6 bases). Trimming pared 6 bases from V and 7 bases from J, leaving 23 bases between. The CDR3 has 15 amino acids. Germline V gives CDR1 SGDLS, CDR2 YYNGEE. CDR3 loop: CASNRGGTRINEQYF. The CDR3 DNA sequence: TGTGCCAGCAATCGGGGCGGGACGCGAATCAATGAGCAGTACTTC.

About this clonotype: This may be a read error, as it is one base from a much larger clone. V gene TRBV6-5 combines with J gene TRBJ2-7; D tentatively reads TRBD1 or TRBD2 (6 bases each). The V gene's germline CDR1 is MNHEY and CDR2 SVGAGI. The V end was cut by 8 bases, the J end by 7 bases, with 12 bases between. CDR3 length equals 11 residues. DNA for the CDR3: TGTGCCAGCCGGGGGCTGAATGAGCAGTACTTC. It translates to CASRGLNEQYF.